This T cell receptor beta chain derives from a study of T cells after yellow fever vaccination. Overall study: Fractions of low cell number were prepared using SMART-Seq v4 Ultra Low Input.

General study findings and limits: Contaminating bulk clonotypes could be abundant in FACS-sorted repertoires. Peak timing came faster in the weaker secondary response, day 5 versus 15.

This clonotype was observed many times. Its specificity is not known. TCRdb re-called the 5' RACE reads with MiXCR, one entry per CDR3 protein. The data hold some 350,000 distinct CDR3 sequences, with 3% to 4.5% observed a single time. CDR1 KGHSH and CDR2 LQKENI come from the germline V gene. The CDR3 is 13 amino acids. The TCR was taken from a man aged 18-30 years who received the YFV17D yellow fever vaccine. The chain is built from TRBV18 and TRBJ2-7; D gene unclear. The sample in question was PBMCs, obtained 5 days after the yellow fever booster vaccination. Here the CDR3 DNA reads TGTGCCAGCTCCCCACGGGCGGCCTACGAGCAGTACGTC. Translation: CASSPRAAYEQYV.